Listed below are T cell receptor beta chains from one sample, sequenced in a study of blood T cells in healthy people across ages. TCRdb used MiXCR to reprocess the 5' RACE reads, holding one entry per CDR3 protein. The data contain around 1,600,000 distinct CDR3 sequences, 40% to 45% of them seen just once; the ten biggest clones take up 4%. The sample was blood. The receptors were sampled from a woman aged 18-30 years in good health. CDR3s include the opening cysteine and the closing phenylalanine or tryptophan. D genes are given only for firm matches. Clone size is not always given. Where it is, it says once, few, many or a class for expanded clones.

TRBJ1-1 few . TRBV4-1 TGCGCCAGCAGCGTTGCTAGGGTGGGGGACACTGAAGCTTTCTTT CASSVARVGDTEAFF
TRBJ2-1 . . TRBV20-1 TGCAGTGCTAGAGGTTCCAGCTCCTACAATGAGCAGTTCTTC CSARGSSSYNEQFF
TRBJ2-3 . . TRBV20-1 TGCAGTGCTGGGGGTCCCGTCAACACAGATACGCAGTATTTT CSAGGPVNTDTQYF
TRBJ2-7 . TRBD2 TRBV7-9 TGTGCTATCGTCGGGGGGACGGGGTCCTACGAGCAGTACTTC CAIVGGTGSYEQYF
TRBJ2-3 few . TRBV11-2 TGTGCCAGCAGCTTCCAGGGGGGATGGGGCACAGATACGCAGTATTTT CASSFQGGWGTDTQYF
TRBJ2-7 few . TRBV20-1 TGCAGTACCGGTGCAGCCTACGAGCAGTACTTC CSTGAAYEQYF
TRBJ1-4 . . TRBV2 TGTGCCAGCAGATCCCCGGGGAGTAATGAAAAACTGTTTTTT CASRSPGSNEKLFF
TRBJ1-4 . TRBD1 TRBV3-1 TGTGCCAGCAGCCAAGTTGGACCGGGACAGGGGAATGAAAAACTGTTTTTT CASSQVGPGQGNEKLFF
TRBJ1-5 . . TRBV6-2/TRBV6-3 TGTGCCAGCAGTTACATGGGAGGGACGAGCAATCAGCCCCAGCATTTT CASSYMGGTSNQPQHF
TRBJ2-3 . . TRBV4-1 TGCGCCAGCAGCCGTACCTCCGGACTGGGCACAGATACGCAGTATTTT CASSRTSGLGTDTQYF
TRBJ2-5 few . TRBV6-1 TGTGCCAGCAGTGTCGGGGGGCAGACCCAGTACTTC CASSVGGQTQYF